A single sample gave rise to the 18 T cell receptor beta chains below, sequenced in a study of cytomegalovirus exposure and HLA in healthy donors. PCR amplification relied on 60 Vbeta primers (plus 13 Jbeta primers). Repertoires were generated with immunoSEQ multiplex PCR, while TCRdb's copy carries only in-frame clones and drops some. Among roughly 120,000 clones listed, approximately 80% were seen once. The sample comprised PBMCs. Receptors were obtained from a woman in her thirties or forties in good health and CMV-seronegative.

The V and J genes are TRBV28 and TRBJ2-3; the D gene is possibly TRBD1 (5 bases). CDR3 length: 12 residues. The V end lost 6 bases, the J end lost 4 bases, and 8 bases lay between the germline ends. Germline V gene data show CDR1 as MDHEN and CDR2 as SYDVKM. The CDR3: CASSPTADTQYF. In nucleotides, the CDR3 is TGTGCCAGCAGCCCGACAGCAGATACGCAGTATTTT.

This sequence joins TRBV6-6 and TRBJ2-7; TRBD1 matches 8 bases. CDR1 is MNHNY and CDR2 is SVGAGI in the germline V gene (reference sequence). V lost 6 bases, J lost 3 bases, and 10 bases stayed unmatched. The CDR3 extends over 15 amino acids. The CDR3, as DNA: TGTGCCAGCAGCCCTCTCAGGGGGCTCGGCTACGAGCAGTACTTC. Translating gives CASSPLRGLGYEQYF.

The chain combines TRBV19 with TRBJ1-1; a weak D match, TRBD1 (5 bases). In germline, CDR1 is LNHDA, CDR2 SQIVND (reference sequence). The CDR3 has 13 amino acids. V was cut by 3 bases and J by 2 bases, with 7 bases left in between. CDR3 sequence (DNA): TGTGCCAGTAGTATGACAGTAAACACTGAAGCTTTCTTT. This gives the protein CASSMTVNTEAFF.

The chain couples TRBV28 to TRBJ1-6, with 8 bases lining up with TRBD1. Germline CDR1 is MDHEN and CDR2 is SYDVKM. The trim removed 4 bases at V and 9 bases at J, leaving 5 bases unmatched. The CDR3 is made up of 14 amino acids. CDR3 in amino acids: CASSYGQGGSPLHF. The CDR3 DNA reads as TGTGCCAGCAGTTACGGACAGGGTGGTTCACCCCTCCACTTT.

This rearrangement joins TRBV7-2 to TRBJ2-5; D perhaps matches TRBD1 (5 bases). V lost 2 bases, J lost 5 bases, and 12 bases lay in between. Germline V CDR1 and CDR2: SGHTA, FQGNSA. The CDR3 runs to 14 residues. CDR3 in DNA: TGTGCCAGCAGCTTACGTCCCTCAGGGGAGACCCAGTACTTC. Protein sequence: CASSLRPSGETQYF.

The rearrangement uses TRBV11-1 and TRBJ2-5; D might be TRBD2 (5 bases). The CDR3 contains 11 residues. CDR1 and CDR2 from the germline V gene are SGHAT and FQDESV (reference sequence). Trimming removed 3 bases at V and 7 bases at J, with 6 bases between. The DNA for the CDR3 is TGTGCCAGCAGCTTCGCGGGGACCCAGTACTTC. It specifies CASSFAGTQYF.

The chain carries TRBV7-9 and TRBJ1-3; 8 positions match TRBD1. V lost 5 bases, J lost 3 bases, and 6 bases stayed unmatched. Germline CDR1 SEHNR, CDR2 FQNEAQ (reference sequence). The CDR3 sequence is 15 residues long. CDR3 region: CASSPDRGGGNTIYF. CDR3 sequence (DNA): TGTGCCAGCAGCCCAGACAGGGGAGGTGGAAACACCATATATTTT.

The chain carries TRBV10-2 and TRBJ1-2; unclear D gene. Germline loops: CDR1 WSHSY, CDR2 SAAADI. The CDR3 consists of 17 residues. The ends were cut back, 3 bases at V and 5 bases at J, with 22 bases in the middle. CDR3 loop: CASSDGSLIGGLYGYTF. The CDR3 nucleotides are TGCGCCAGCAGTGACGGCAGCTTAATAGGAGGGCTTTATGGCTACACCTTC.

The CDR3 sequence: CASSRVSASGYQETQYF. CDR3 bases: TGTGCCAGCAGCCGCGTTAGCGCTAGCGGATACCAAGAGACCCAGTACTTC. The chain employs TRBV7-2 and TRBJ2-5; TRBD2 matches at 7 bases. Germline CDR1 and CDR2: SGHTA and FQGNSA. The CDR3 extends over 17 amino acids. V lost 5 bases and J lost 0; bases outside the gene matches: 12.

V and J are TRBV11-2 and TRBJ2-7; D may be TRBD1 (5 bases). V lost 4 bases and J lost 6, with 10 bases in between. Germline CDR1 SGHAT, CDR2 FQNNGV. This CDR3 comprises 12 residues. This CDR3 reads CASSSQGFEQYF. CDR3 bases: TGTGCCAGCAGCTCTCAGGGTTTCGAGCAGTACTTC.

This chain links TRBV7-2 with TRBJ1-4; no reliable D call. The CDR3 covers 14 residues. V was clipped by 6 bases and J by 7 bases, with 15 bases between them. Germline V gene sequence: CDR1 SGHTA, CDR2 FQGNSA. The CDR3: CASSQGRAFEKLFF. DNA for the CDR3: TGTGCCAGCAGTCAAGGGAGGGCTTTTGAAAAACTGTTTTTT. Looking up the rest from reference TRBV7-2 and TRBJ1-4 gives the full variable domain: GAGVSQSPSNKVTEKGKDVELRCDPISGHTALYWYRQSLGQGLEFLIYFQGNSAPDKSGLPSDRFSAERTGGSVSTLTIQRTQQEDSAVYLCASSQGRAFEKLFFGSGTQLSVL.

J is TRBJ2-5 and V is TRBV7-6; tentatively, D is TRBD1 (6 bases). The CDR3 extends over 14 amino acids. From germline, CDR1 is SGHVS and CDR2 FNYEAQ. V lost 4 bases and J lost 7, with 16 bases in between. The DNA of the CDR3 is TGTGCCAGCAGCTCCGGGCTCCAAGGGGGGACCCAGTACTTC. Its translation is CASSSGLQGGTQYF.

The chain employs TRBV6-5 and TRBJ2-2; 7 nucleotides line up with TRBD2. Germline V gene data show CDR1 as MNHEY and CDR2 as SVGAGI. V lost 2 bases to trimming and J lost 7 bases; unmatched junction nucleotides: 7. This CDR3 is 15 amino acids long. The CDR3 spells CASSYTAGVIGELFF. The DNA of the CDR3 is TGTGCCAGCAGTTACACGGCGGGAGTCATCGGGGAGCTGTTTTTT.

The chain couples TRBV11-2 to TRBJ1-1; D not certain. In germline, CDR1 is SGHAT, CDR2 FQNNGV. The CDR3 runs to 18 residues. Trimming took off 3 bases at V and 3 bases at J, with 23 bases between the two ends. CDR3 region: CASSLVVIRGKWDTEAFF. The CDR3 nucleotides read TGTGCCAGCAGCTTGGTGGTAATACGGGGAAAATGGGACACTGAAGCTTTCTTT. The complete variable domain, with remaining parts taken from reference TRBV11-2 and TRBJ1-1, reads EAGVAQSPRYKIIEKRQSVAFWCNPISGHATLYWYQQILGQGPKLLIQFQNNGVVDDSQLPKDRFSAERLKGVDSTLKIQPAKLEDSAVYLCASSLVVIRGKWDTEAFFGQGTRLTVV.

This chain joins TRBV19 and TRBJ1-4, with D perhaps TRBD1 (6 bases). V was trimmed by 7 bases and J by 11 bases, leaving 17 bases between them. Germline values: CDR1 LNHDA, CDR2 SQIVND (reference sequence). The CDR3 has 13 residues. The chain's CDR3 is CASIGTKATKLFF. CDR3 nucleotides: TGTGCCAGTATCGGGACAAAGGCCACCAAACTGTTTTTT. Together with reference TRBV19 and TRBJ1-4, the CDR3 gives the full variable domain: DGGITQSPKYLFRKEGQNVTLSCEQNLNHDAMYWYRQDPGQGLRLIYYSQIVNDFQKGDIAEGYSVSREKKESFPLTVTSAQKNPTAFYLCASIGTKATKLFFGSGTQLSVL.

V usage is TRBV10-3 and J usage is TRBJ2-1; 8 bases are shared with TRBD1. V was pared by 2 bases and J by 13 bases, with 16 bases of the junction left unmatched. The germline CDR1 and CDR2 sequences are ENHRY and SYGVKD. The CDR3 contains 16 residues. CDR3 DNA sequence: TGTGCCATCAGTGAGCCGAATCAGGGGGCAAGTCTTAACCAGTTCTTC. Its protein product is CAISEPNQGASLNQFF.

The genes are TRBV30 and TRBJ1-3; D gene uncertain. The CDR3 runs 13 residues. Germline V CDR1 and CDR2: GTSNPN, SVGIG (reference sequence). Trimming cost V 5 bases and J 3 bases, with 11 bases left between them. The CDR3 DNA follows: TGTGCCTGGCGACGGGGTTTTGGAAACACCATATATTTT. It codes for CAWRRGFGNTIYF. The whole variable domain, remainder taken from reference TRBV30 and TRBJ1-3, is SQTIHQWPATLVQPVGSPLSLECTVEGTSNPNLYWYRQAAGRGLQLLFYSVGIGQISSEVPQNLSASRPQDRQFILSSKKLLLSDSGFYLCAWRRGFGNTIYFGEGSWLTVV.

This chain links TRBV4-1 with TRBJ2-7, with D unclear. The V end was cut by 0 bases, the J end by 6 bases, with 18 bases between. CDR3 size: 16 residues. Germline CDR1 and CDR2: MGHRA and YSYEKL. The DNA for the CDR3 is TGCGCCAGCAGCCAAGATTTTCCAGAGTCTAGGCCCGAGCAGTACTTC. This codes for CASSQDFPESRPEQYF.